This T cell receptor (beta chain) was sequenced during a study of T cells in Graves' hyperthyroidism and ophthalmopathy. The germline V gene encodes CDR1 SEHNR and CDR2 FQNEAQ (reference sequence). The germline V and J ends were trimmed by 5 bases and 5 bases, with 8 bases remaining between them. The CDR3 runs 12 residues. RNA transcripts provided the source from which TCR beta CDR3 regions were amplified. First-round RT-PCR with HTBI primers amplified the TCR CDR3 region. TCRdb re-derived calls from the multiplex PCR reads in MiXCR, one entry per CDR3 protein. Among hundreds of thousands of distinct CDR3 sequences listed, approximately 14% were seen once. There are a few counts of this clonotype. Its antigen remains unknown. Study-wide findings and caveats: Blood also contained most expanded thyroid clonotypes above 0.001.

If no ophthalmopathy progression occurred within 18 months, Graves' hyperthyroidism was stable. The material sequenced was blood. This rearrangement joins TRBV7-9 to TRBJ2-3, with D uncertain. The receptor comes from a woman aged 40 to 49 with Graves' hyperthyroidism. CDR3 residues: CASSVSGDTQYF. CDR3 DNA sequence: TGTGCCAGCAGCGTTTCCGGAGATACGCAGTATTTT.